The sequence of this T cell receptor (beta chain) was determined in a study of T-cell reconstitution after alpha-beta-depleted transplantation in children. Construction of the TCRbeta library involved unique molecular identifiers. MiXCR, run by TCRdb on the PCR reads, gives a single entry per CDR3 protein. The profile shows 500,000 to 650,000 distinct CDR3 sequences, over 9.5% of them singletons. Concerning this clonotype: What it binds is unknown.

Whole-study results and caveats: For some patients, TCRbeta diversity was high at day 60 because of recipient T cells and thymic progenitors that survived. Expanded clones from the graft, numbering several hundred, reportedly supplied alpha-beta T cells about two months after transplant. T-cell counts and diversity at one year post-transplant came mainly from newly produced T cells.

Germline CDR1 is MNHEY and CDR2 is SMNVEV (reference sequence). The V gene end was trimmed by 5 bases and the J gene end by 3 bases; junction bases not matched to a gene: 7. The CDR3 sequence is 15 residues long. The V gene is TRBV27, the J gene TRBJ2-7; 10 bases fit TRBD1. The sequenced sample was PBMCs, mostly from graft donor cells, obtained 180 days after TCRalphabeta/CD19-depleted stem cell transplant. This receptor was taken from a female patient aged 2-9 years who had a stem cell transplant for aplastic anemia, so the T cells may come from the graft donor. This chain's CDR3 is CASSLGTGVGYEQYF. The CDR3 DNA reads as TGTGCCAGCAGTCTCGGGACAGGGGTGGGCTACGAGCAGTACTTC.